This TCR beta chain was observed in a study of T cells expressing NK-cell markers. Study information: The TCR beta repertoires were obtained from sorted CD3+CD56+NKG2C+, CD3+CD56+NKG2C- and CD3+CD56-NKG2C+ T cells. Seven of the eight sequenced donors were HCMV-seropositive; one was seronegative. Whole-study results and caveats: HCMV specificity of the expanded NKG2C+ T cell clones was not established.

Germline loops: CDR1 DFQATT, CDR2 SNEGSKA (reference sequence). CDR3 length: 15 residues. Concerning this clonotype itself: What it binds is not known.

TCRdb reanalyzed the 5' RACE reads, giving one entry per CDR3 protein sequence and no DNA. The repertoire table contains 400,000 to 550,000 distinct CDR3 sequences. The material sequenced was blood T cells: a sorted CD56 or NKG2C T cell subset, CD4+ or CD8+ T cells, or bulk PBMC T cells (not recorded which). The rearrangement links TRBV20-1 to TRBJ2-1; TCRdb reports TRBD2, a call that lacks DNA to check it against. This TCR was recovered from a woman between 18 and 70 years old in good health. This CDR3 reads CSAPLLAGGDNEQFF.